This T cell receptor (beta chain) was recovered during a study of cytomegalovirus exposure and HLA in healthy donors. PCR amplification relied on 60 Vbeta primers (plus 13 Jbeta primers). Measured with immunoSEQ multiplex PCR; TCRdb has only the in-frame clones, and not every one. The sample totals 100,000 to 150,000 clones. This CDR3 region has 19 residues. Germline CDR1 SEHNR, CDR2 FQNEAQ (reference sequence). V trimming: 5 bases; J trimming: 1 base; junction bases outside the gene matches: 19. V gene TRBV7-9 combines with J gene TRBJ1-2; 7 nucleotides line up with TRBD1. Sequences were obtained from PBMCs. The sequence came from a man aged 35-49 years in good health and CMV-seronegative. The CDR3 coding sequence is TGTGCCAGCAGCCCTCGTACAGGAGGGGGCTATATTAATAACTATGGCTACACCTTC. Translation gives CASSPRTGGGYINNYGYTF.